This T cell receptor (beta chain) is drawn from a study of T cells in Graves' hyperthyroidism and ophthalmopathy (dated by TCRdb to between 2018 and 2020). Broadly, across the study: Peripheral blood was collected at initial diagnosis, before any treatment. Thyroid tissue and blood T-cell repertoires from about six Graves' hyperthyroidism patients were also compared in the study. According to the paper, TCR Vbeta CDR3 sequencing was carried out on 120 to 150 peripheral blood samples, which came from under 50 ophthalmopathy, some 73 hyperthyroidism and roughly 17 progressor patients. Following sampling, methimazole starting at 30 mg daily was given to hyperthyroidism patients, and high-dose intravenous methylprednisolone was given to ophthalmopathy patients. TCR V-J signatures able to tell the groups apart were searched for in a discovery cohort of more than 90 patients, of whom more than 40 had Graves' ophthalmopathy and around 58 had stable Graves' hyperthyroidism. Whether ophthalmopathy could be predicted prospectively was tested in an independent validation cohort made up of 18 hyperthyroidism patients plus 17 patients who later progressed to ophthalmopathy. The roughly 94 discovery patients were randomly divided into training and test sets at a 7:3 ratio.

At least ten counts were recorded for this clonotype. What antigen it recognizes has not been identified. No base quality information exists; no much larger clone differs at one position. Reading the germline V gene (reference sequence) gives CDR1 LNHDA and CDR2 SQIVND. Trimming at the junction amounts to 4 bases on V and 2 bases on J, and the germline ends lie 13 bases apart. The CDR3 runs 15 amino acids, cysteine and phenylalanine included. Only the CDR3 DNA stays, 45 bases, in frame from base 1. A patient counted as having stable Graves' hyperthyroidism if no progression to ophthalmopathy occurred over 18 months of follow-up. Hyperthyroidism patients were aged 18 to 65 years and newly diagnosed, with disease duration of less than 2 months. The study excluded patients with uncontrolled infections, other autoimmune diseases, pregnancy or lactation. Diagnoses were based on clinical symptoms, serum thyroxine and TRAb, thyroid ultrasound and orbital computed tomography. PBMCs were isolated from 10 ml of fresh peripheral blood by Ficoll-Paque density gradient centrifugation. Trizol reagent was used to extract total RNA, and RNA quality was then checked on an Agilent 2100 Bioanalyzer.

Results the study describes overall, beyond this receptor: No statistical method was used to fix the sample size in advance, and group allocation was not hidden from the investigators. Most expanded thyroid clonotypes (frequency above 0.001) were also detected in blood, suggesting blood repertoires may reflect thyroid immune responses. During validation, the model predicted progression to ophthalmopathy a median of roughly six months ahead of onset, with around 70% sensitivity and 72.22% specificity. In cross-validation, a model built on a 13 V-J signature told ophthalmopathy apart from stable hyperthyroidism with less than 90% sensitivity and roughly 81% specificity, and in testing the same model reached 80%/75%.

The TCR beta CDR3 regions were amplified from RNA transcripts. The first round of RT-PCR for the TCR CDR3 was performed with the HTBI primer set and the Qiagen OneStep RT-PCR kit. The libraries were constructed in a second round of multiplex PCR and then size-selected and purified. Libraries were sequenced paired-end with 100 bp reads on an Illumina HiSeq2000. Under the source paper's analysis protocol: SOAPnuke was used to process the raw data, removing reads that contained adapters or uncalled bases, had a mean Phred below 15, or lacked an exact match to the constant primer or identifier. High-quality paired reads were merged with COPE v1.2.5, and unique nucleotide sequences were defined as clonotypes. MiTCR v1.1 was used to align clonotypes to the IMGT TRBV, TRBD and TRBJ reference segments. The analysis included only V-J combinations with a frequency above 0.0001, which together covered over 98% of the repertoires. The TCS score was defined as F50 (clonal expansion) divided by E x V (chaos), with BLOSUM62-based TCRdist calculated between CDR3 peptides within each V-J. Welch's t-statistics and random forest reduced around 510 V-J features to 13, which were used in a naive Bayes classifier (R e1071). In TCRdb, the public reads were trimmed at Q25 with fastp and aligned with MiXCR, with productive beta chains retained. Rows with a matching CDR3 protein are joined into one entry that keeps the most common DNA and genes. The V and J calls and clone size are TCRdb's, not the authors'. This sample gives a few hundred thousand distinct CDR3 sequences in total; about 15% of them show up just once. Of the sample, about 17% is held by the ten largest clones.

The material sequenced was blood. Here the chain combines TRBV19 and TRBJ2-3; the D call could be TRBD1 or TRBD2, with each sharing 5 bases. This TCR was sampled from a woman under 30 with Graves' hyperthyroidism. The DNA reads as follows: TGTGCCAGTAGTAGACACGGGACCTACACAGATACGCAGTATTTT. It translates as CASSRHGTYTDTQYF.